This T cell receptor beta chain was retrieved from a study of blood T cell repertoires in COVID-19. V was cut by 9 bases and J by 1 base, with 9 bases left in between. Germline values: CDR1 MNHEY, CDR2 SVGAGI. The CDR3 consists of 13 residues. Assay: immunoSEQ multiplex PCR; the TCRdb copy retains only in-frame clones and omits some. The sample lists about 63,000 clones, around 80% occurring once. Sequencing input: peripheral blood. The rearrangement uses TRBV6-5 and TRBJ2-2; no definite D call. The TCR sequence derives from a human donor in a cohort sampled during active COVID-19. CDR3 sequence reads: CASTLVNTGELFF. The CDR3 coding sequence is TGTGCCAGTACGCTAGTGAACACCGGGGAGCTGTTTTTT.